This entry lists 21 T cell receptor beta chains sequenced from one sample in a study of blood T cell repertoires in COVID-19. Profiled with immunoSEQ multiplex PCR; TCRdb holds only in-frame clones, not every one. The data show around 360,000 clones, 70% to 90% seen once. Material for sequencing was peripheral blood. These TCRs come from a woman in her 30s with COVID-19, enrolled during active disease.

V and J are TRBV2 and TRBJ2-5; 7 bases map to TRBD1. The CDR3 consists of 14 residues. Germline V gene data show CDR1 as SNHLY and CDR2 as FYNNEI. The V segment lost 6 bases and the J segment 4 bases; nucleotides outside the gene matches: 8. The CDR3 coding sequence is TGTGCCAGCAGCCCTAGTTCAGGGGGAGAGACCCAGTACTTC. Protein sequence: CASSPSSGGETQYF.

The J gene is TRBJ1-1, the V gene TRBV28, with D possibly matching TRBD1 (6 bases). The CDR3 spans 16 residues. The germline V gene has CDR1 MDHEN and CDR2 SYDVKM. The V end was cut by 6 bases, the J end by 0 bases, with 17 bases between. DNA of the CDR3: TGTGCCAGCAGCGGACTTGGGGGCCGAATGAACACTGAAGCTTTCTTT. Protein: CASSGLGGRMNTEAFF.

CDR3 bases: TGTGCCAGCAGCCGGACCGAGCGGGAGCAGTACTTC. Amino acids: CASSRTEREQYF. The J gene is TRBJ2-7, the V gene TRBV3-1 (or the pseudogene TRBV3-2); tentatively, D is TRBD2 (5 bases). In germline, CDR1 is LGHDT, CDR2 YNNKEL (reference sequence). The CDR3 contains 12 residues. The ends were cut back, 4 bases at V and 7 bases at J, with 11 bases in the middle.

On this clone: The junction shows a germline mismatch at one end, possibly a read error. J is TRBJ2-7 and V is TRBV6-5; the match to TRBD2 covers 16 bases. Per germline, CDR1 MNHEY and CDR2 SVGAGI. The CDR3 is 13 amino acids. Here the CDR3 reads CASRRGLAGGMDF. The CDR3 nucleotides read TGTGCCAGCAGGAGGGGACTAGCGGGAGGGATGGACTTC.

The gene calls are TRBV28 and TRBJ2-7; D is undetermined. Germline V gene sequence: CDR1 MDHEN, CDR2 SYDVKM. V gave up 8 bases and J gave up 9 bases, with 23 bases separating them. The CDR3 totals 14 residues. The CDR3 here is CASGAPTRYGGQYF. As DNA, the CDR3 is TGTGCCAGCGGTGCCCCCACCAGATACGGCGGGCAGTACTTC.

The chain carries TRBV9 and TRBJ2-1; TRBD1 agrees at 10 bases. With V trimmed by 3 bases and J by 3 bases, 9 bases remained unmatched. Germline V gene sequence: CDR1 SGDLS, CDR2 YYNGEE. The CDR3 is 17 amino acids. The CDR3 sequence is CASSAHQRTGGYNEQFF. The CDR3 region has the DNA TGTGCCAGCAGCGCTCATCAAAGGACAGGGGGCTACAATGAGCAGTTCTTC.

The chain links TRBV6-5 to TRBJ1-5, with unresolved D. Germline CDR1 reads MNHEY; CDR2 reads SVGAGI. V lost 0 bases and J 7 bases, leaving 13 bases between the germline ends. This CDR3 has 15 amino acids. CDR3 coding DNA: TGTGCCAGCAGTTACTCAGGACCGGGAGTCCAGCCCCAGCATTTT. It codes for CASSYSGPGVQPQHF.

V usage is TRBV5-1 and J usage is TRBJ2-1; 13 nucleotides agree with TRBD2. The CDR3 sequence is 17 residues long. Germline V CDR1 and CDR2: SGHRS, YFSETQ. The trim removed 8 bases at V and 6 bases at J, leaving 14 bases unmatched. The DNA of the CDR3 is TGCGCCAGTGGTCCGGGACTAGCGGGACCCAGGGGCAATGAGCAGTTCTTC. This encodes CASGPGLAGPRGNEQFF. The whole variable domain, filled in from reference TRBV5-1 and TRBJ2-1, reads KAGVTQTPRYLIKTRGQQVTLSCSPISGHRSVSWYQQTPGQGLQFLFEYFSETQRNKGNFPGRFSGRQFSNSRSEMNVSTLELGDSALYLCASGPGLAGPRGNEQFFGPGTRLTVL.

This chain uses TRBV6-5 with TRBJ2-7, with 7 bases fitting TRBD2. The CDR3 contains 15 residues. CDR1 and CDR2 from the germline V gene are MNHEY and SVGAGI. Trimming took 6 bases from V and 2 from J; bases not matched to a gene: 10. As DNA, the CDR3 is TGTGCCAGCAGGGCCCTAGCGGCAGTAACCTACGAGCAGTACTTC. It specifies CASRALAAVTYEQYF.

The chain employs TRBV25-1 and TRBJ2-7; 10 bases agree with TRBD1. The V segment lost 6 bases and the J segment 2 bases; nucleotides outside the gene matches: 1. Looked up from germline, CDR1 is MGHDK and CDR2 is SYGVNS. The CDR3 runs to 13 residues. The CDR3 nucleotides are TGTGCCAGCAGGGGACAGGGGACCTACGAGCAGTACTTC. Its protein product is CASRGQGTYEQYF.

The rearrangement links TRBV2 to TRBJ2-1; a weak D match, TRBD1 (5 bases). V shed 2 bases and J shed 7 bases, with 18 bases lying between them. This CDR3 has 16 amino acids. The V gene's germline CDR1 is SNHLY and CDR2 FYNNEI. CDR3 bases: TGTGCCAGCAGTGAAATGTCTTCGGTGGGGCGGAATGAGCAGTTCTTC. Translating it yields CASSEMSSVGRNEQFF. Full variable domain (remainder filled in from reference TRBV2 and TRBJ2-1): EPEVTQTPSHQVTQMGQEVILRCVPISNHLYFYWYRQILGQKVEFLVSFYNNEISEKSEIFDDQFSVERPDGSNFTLKIRSTKLEDSAMYFCASSEMSSVGRNEQFFGPGTRLTVL.

The genes are TRBV5-1 and TRBJ1-2; tentative D call: TRBD1 (6 bases). Germline CDR1 reads SGHRS; CDR2 reads YFSETQ. This CDR3 has 16 amino acids. V lost 4 bases and J 7 bases, leaving 23 bases between the germline ends. CDR3 sequence reads: CASSTGNSGEALGYTF. CDR3 bases: TGCGCCAGCAGCACGGGCAATTCAGGGGAAGCTCTTGGCTACACCTTC. The full variable domain, its missing parts supplied by reference TRBV5-1 and TRBJ1-2, is KAGVTQTPRYLIKTRGQQVTLSCSPISGHRSVSWYQQTPGQGLQFLFEYFSETQRNKGNFPGRFSGRQFSNSRSEMNVSTLELGDSALYLCASSTGNSGEALGYTFGSGTRLTVV.

V usage is TRBV10-3 and J usage is TRBJ2-3; the match to TRBD2 covers 12 bases. The ends lost 6 bases at V and 4 bases at J; junction bases unmatched: 8. The length of the CDR3 is 16 residues. Looked up from germline, CDR1 is ENHRY and CDR2 is SYGVKD. As DNA, the CDR3 is TGTGCCATCAGGCCGACTAGCGGGAGAGGGGCAGATACGCAGTATTTT. This codes for CAIRPTSGRGADTQYF.

Remarks on this clone: In the same sample, other DNA sequences code for this CDR3. The chain links TRBV20-1 to TRBJ2-7; D is unclear. This CDR3 region has 11 residues. Between the trimmed V and J ends, which lost 0 bases and 3 bases, there was a span of 3 bases. The V gene's germline CDR1 is DFQATT and CDR2 SNEGSKA (reference sequence). For the CDR3, the DNA is TGCAGTGCTAGAGATCACTACGAGCAGTACTTC. The encoded protein is CSARDHYEQYF.

The rearrangement links TRBV7-3 to TRBJ2-5, with D possibly TRBD2 on 6 matching bases. Trimming removed 1 base at V and 5 bases at J, with 14 bases between. This CDR3 comprises 15 residues. In germline, CDR1 is SGHTA, CDR2 FQGTGA. Here the CDR3 DNA reads TGTGCCAGCAGCTTAATGCAGACTAGTGGGGAGACCCAGTACTTC. This codes for CASSLMQTSGETQYF.

The chain carries TRBV6-1 and TRBJ2-7; D gene ambiguous. V was shortened by 8 bases and J by 2 bases, with 13 bases between the two germline ends. Germline loops: CDR1 MNHNS, CDR2 SASEGT. The CDR3 is 13 amino acids. The CDR3: CASRPRLAYEQYF. CDR3 coding DNA: TGTGCCAGCCGACCGCGACTGGCCTACGAGCAGTACTTC.

The CDR3 loop reads CASSPASNQPQHF. For the CDR3, the DNA is TGTGCCAGCTCACCGGCAAGCAATCAGCCCCAGCATTTT. V gene TRBV18 combines with J gene TRBJ1-5; D remains unclear. The V and J ends lost 3 bases and 1 base respectively, with 4 bases between them. The CDR3 contains 13 residues. Germline V CDR1 and CDR2: KGHSH, LQKENI.

The V and J genes are TRBV7-3 and TRBJ1-2, with D tentatively TRBD1 (6 bases). Trimming removed 5 bases at V and 5 bases at J, with 18 bases between. The CDR3 extends over 15 amino acids. Germline-derived CDR1 and CDR2 are SGHTA and FQGTGA. CDR3 DNA: TGTGCCAGCAGCCGCCAGGGCGGGGGGGCGTATGGCTACACCTTC. Protein: CASSRQGGGAYGYTF.

The chain employs TRBV21-1 and TRBJ1-5; no check of the table's D call, TRBD1, against the DNA was made. TRBV21-1 is marked as a pseudogene. There are 16 residues in the CDR3. The CDR3 here is CASNPRQPLSNQPQHF. In DNA form, the CDR3 reads TGTGCCAGCAACCCTCGACAGCCTTTGAGCAATCAGCCCCAGCATTTT.

The J gene is TRBJ2-1, the V gene TRBV10-3, with TRBD2 identical over 7 bases. J was trimmed by 7 bases and V by 3 bases; bases with no gene match: 6. Germline values: CDR1 ENHRY, CDR2 SYGVKD. The CDR3 consists of 14 residues. CDR3 sequence reads: CAISDGRLGNEQFF. In nucleotides, the CDR3 is TGTGCCATCAGTGACGGGAGGTTGGGGAATGAGCAGTTCTTC.

Concerning this clone itself: The junction departs from the called germline gene at one end, perhaps through a read error. The chain combines TRBV28 with TRBJ2-7; 9 bases are a match to TRBD1. Germline V lookup: CDR1 MDHEN, CDR2 SYDVKM. The CDR3 contains 15 residues. CDR3 amino acids: CASMYRDRDSSEQYF. The CDR3 coding sequence is TGTGCCAGCATGTACCGGGACAGGGACTCCTCCGAGCAGTACTTC.